This T cell receptor (beta chain) was retrieved from a study of T cell responses to AZD1222 COVID-19 vaccine. Study-wide findings and caveats: White British ancestry dominated among donors, who included more females, and clonal diversity was possibly underestimated. Researchers took repertoire samples only after the peak T cell response had come. Recipients of two AZD1222 doses showed rising Spike-specific TCR breadth and depth.

The V and J ends lost 2 bases and 6 bases respectively, with 10 bases between them. This CDR3 has 13 amino acids. Comment on this clone: Its cognate antigen is unknown.

Measured with immunoSEQ multiplex PCR; TCRdb has only the in-frame clones, and not every one. The table has about 180,000 clones, approximately 90% seen once. The source is an adult who received the AZD1222 COVID-19 vaccine. The rearrangement uses TRBV12-3 or TRBV12-4 and TRBJ1-2; no clear D gene. This material consisted of peripheral blood, taken 28 days after the second AZD1222 dose. The CDR3 sequence: CASSLLGRDGYTF. CDR3 bases: TGTGCCAGCAGTTTATTGGGGAGGGATGGCTACACCTTC.